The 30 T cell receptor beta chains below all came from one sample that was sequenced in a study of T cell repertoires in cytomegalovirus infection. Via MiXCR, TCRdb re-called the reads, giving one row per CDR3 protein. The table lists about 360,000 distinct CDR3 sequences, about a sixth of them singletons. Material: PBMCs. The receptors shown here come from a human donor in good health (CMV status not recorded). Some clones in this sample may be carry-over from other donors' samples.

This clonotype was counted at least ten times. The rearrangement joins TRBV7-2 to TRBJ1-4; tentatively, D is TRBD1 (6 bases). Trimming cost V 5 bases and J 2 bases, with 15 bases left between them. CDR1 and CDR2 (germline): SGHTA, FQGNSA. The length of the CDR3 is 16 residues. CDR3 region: CASSRGPQGTNEKLFF. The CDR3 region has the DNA TGTGCCAGCAGCCGGGGGCCTCAGGGCACTAATGAAAAACTGTTTTTT.

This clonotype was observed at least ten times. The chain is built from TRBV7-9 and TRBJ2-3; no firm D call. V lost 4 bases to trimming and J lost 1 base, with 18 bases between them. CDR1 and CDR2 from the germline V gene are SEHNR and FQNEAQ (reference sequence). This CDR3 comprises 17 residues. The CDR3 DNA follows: TGTGCCAGCAGCTCTCCTTTTGGGTCTGGAGGCACAGATACGCAGTATTTT. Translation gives CASSSPFGSGGTDTQYF.

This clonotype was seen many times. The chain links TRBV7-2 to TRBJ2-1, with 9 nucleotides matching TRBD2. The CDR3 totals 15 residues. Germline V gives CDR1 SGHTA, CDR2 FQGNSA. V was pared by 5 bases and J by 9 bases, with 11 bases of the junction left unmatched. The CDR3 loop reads CASSRRLLAGSEQFF. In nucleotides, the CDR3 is TGTGCCAGCAGCCGGCGGTTACTAGCGGGCAGTGAGCAGTTCTTC.

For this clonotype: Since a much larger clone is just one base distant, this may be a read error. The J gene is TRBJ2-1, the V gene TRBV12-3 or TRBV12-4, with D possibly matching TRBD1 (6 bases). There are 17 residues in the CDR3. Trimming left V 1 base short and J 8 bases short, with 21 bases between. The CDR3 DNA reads TGTGCCAGCAGTTTAGGCCCAGGGACAAGTTCCCACCATGAGCAGTTCTTC. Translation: CASSLGPGTSSHHEQFF.

For the CDR3, the DNA is TGTGCCACCAGCACTCCCAGGGACGGCAAAAACATTCAGTACTTC. This encodes CATSTPRDGKNIQYF. The V gene is TRBV15, the J gene TRBJ2-4; tentatively, D is TRBD1 or TRBD2 (5 bases each). The CDR3 is 15 amino acids. Germline CDR1 LNHNV, CDR2 YYDKDF (reference sequence). Trimming left V 4 bases short and J 3 bases short, with 13 bases between.

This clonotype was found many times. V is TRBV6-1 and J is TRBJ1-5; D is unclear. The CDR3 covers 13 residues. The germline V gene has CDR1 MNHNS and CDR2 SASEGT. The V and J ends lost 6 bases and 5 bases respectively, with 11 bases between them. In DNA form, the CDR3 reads TGTGCCAGCAGCGAAAACAGCGATCAGCCCCAGCATTTT. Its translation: CASSENSDQPQHF.

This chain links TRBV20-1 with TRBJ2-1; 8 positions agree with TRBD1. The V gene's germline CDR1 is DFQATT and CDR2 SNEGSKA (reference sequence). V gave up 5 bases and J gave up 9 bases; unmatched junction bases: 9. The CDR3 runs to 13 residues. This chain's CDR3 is CSAGSPGGFEQFF. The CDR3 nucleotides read TGCAGTGCTGGATCTCCAGGGGGCTTTGAGCAGTTCTTC.

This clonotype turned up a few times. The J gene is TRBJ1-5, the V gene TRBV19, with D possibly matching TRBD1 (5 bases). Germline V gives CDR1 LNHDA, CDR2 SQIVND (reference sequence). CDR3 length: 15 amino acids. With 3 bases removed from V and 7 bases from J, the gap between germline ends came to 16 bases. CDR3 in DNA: TGTGCCAGTAGTATCGGGCAGGGTGGTGGCCAGCCCCAGCATTTT. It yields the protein CASSIGQGGGQPQHF. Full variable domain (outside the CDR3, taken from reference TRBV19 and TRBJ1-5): DGGITQSPKYLFRKEGQNVTLSCEQNLNHDAMYWYRQDPGQGLRLIYYSQIVNDFQKGDIAEGYSVSREKKESFPLTVTSAQKNPTAFYLCASSIGQGGGQPQHFGDGTRLSIL.

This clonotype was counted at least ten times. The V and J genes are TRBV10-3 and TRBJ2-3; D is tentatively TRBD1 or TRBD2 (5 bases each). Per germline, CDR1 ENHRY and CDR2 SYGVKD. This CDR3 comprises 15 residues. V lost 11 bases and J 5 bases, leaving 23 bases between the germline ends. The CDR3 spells CASRGLAREGDTQYF. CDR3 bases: TGTGCCTCAAGGGGTCTAGCCCGAGAAGGAGATACGCAGTATTTT.

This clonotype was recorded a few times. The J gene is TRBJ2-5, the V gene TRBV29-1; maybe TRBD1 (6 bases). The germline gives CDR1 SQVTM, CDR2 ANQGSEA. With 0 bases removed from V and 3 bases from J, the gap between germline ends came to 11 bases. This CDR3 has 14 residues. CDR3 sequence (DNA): TGCAGCGTTGAAGATTCGGGGACAAAAGAGACCCAGTACTTC. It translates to CSVEDSGTKETQYF.

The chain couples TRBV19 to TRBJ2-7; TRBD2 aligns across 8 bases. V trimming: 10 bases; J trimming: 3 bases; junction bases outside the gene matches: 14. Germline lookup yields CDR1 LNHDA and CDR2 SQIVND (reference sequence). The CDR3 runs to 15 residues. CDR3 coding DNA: TGTGCCACAGCGGGAGTTCTTCTTGGAAACTACGAGCAGTACTTC. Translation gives CATAGVLLGNYEQYF.

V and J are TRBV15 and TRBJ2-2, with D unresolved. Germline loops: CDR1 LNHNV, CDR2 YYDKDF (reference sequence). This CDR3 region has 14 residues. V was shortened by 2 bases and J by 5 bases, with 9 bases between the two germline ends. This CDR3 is CATSRSSRTGELFF. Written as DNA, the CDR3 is TGTGCCACCAGCAGAAGTAGCCGGACCGGGGAGCTGTTTTTT.

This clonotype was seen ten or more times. The CDR3 loop reads CASSIGGNEQYF. The CDR3 DNA follows: TGTGCCAGCAGCATCGGAGGGAACGAGCAGTACTTC. The V and J genes are TRBV7-2 and TRBJ2-7; D is possibly TRBD2 (6 bases). CDR1 and CDR2 (germline): SGHTA, FQGNSA. This CDR3 contains 12 residues. V dropped 5 bases and J dropped 5 bases, with 10 bases sitting between them. Full variable domain (rest looked up from reference TRBV7-2 and TRBJ2-7): GAGVSQSPSNKVTEKGKDVELRCDPISGHTALYWYRQSLGQGLEFLIYFQGNSAPDKSGLPSDRFSAERTGGSVSTLTIQRTQQEDSAVYLCASSIGGNEQYFGPGTRLTVT.

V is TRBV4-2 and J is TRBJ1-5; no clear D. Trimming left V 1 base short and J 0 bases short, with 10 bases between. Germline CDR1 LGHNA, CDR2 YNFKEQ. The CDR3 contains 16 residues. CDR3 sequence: CASSQGEQNSNQPQHF. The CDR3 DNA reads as TGTGCCAGCAGCCAAGGAGAACAGAATAGCAATCAGCCCCAGCATTTT.

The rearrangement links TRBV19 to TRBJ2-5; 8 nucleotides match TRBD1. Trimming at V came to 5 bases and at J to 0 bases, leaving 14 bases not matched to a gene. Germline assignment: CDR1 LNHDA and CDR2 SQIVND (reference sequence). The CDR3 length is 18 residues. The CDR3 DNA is TGTGCCAGTAGTGATTTCGTCTCCGGGACAGGCGACCAAGAGACCCAGTACTTC. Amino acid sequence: CASSDFVSGTGDQETQYF.

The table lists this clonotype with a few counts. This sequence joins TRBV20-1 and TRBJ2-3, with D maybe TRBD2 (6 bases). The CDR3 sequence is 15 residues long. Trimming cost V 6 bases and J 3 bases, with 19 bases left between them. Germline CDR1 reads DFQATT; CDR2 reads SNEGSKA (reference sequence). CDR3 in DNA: TGCAGTGCCATCGGGACTCCCCGGTTTACAGATACGCAGTATTTT. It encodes CSAIGTPRFTDTQYF.

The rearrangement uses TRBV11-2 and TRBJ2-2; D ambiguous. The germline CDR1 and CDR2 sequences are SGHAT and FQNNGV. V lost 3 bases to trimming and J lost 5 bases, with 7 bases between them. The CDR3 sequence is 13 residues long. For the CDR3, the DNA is TGTGCCAGCAGCTTGGTTGAAACCGGGGAGCTGTTTTTT. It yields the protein CASSLVETGELFF.

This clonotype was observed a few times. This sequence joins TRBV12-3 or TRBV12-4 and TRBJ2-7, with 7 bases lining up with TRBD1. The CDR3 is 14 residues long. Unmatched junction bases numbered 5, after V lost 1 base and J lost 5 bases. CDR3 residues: CASSLGTGPNEQYF. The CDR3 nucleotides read TGTGCCAGCAGTTTAGGGACAGGCCCCAACGAGCAGTACTTC.

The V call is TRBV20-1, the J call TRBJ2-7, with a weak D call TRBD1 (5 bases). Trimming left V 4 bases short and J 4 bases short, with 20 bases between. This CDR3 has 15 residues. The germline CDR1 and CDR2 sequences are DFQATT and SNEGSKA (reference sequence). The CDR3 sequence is CSAKPTGSIGYEQYF. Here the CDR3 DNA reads TGCAGTGCTAAACCCACAGGTTCCATAGGTTACGAGCAGTACTTC.

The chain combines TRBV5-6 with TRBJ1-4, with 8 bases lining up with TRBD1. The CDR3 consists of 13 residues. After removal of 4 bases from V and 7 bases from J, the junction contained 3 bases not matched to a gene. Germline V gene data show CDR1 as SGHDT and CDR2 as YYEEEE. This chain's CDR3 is CASSDRGGEKLFF. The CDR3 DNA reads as TGTGCCAGCAGCGACAGGGGAGGTGAAAAACTGTTTTTT. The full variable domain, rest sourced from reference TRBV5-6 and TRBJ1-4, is DAGVTQSPTHLIKTRGQQVTLRCSPKSGHDTVSWYQQALGQGPQFIFQYYEEEERQRGNFPDRFSGHQFPNYSSELNVNALLLGDSALYLCASSDRGGEKLFFGSGTQLSVL.

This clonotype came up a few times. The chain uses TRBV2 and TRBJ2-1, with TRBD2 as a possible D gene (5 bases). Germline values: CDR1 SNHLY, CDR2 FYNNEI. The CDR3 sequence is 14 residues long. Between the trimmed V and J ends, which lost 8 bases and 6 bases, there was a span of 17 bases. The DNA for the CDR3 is TGTGCCAGCTCCCAATTAGAGGGTTTCAATGAGCAGTTCTTC. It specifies CASSQLEGFNEQFF.

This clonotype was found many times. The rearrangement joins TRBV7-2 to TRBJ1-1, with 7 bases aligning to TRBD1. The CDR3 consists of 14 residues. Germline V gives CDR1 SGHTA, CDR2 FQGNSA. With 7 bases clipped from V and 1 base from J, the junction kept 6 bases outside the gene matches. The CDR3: CASTGQAGNTEAFF. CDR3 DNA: TGTGCCAGCACCGGACAGGCGGGGAACACTGAAGCTTTCTTT.

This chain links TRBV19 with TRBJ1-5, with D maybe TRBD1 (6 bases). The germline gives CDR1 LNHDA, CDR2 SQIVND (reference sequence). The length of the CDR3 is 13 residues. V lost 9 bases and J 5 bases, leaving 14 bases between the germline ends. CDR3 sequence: CASSDSQDQPQHF. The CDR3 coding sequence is TGTGCCAGCTCGGACAGTCAGGATCAGCCCCAGCATTTT.

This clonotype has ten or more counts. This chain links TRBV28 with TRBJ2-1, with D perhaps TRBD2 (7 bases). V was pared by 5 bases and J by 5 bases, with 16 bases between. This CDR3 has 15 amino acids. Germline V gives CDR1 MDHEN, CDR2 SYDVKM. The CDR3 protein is CASSRGGLGNNEQFF. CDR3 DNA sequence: TGTGCCAGCAGTAGGGGGGGACTGGGGAACAATGAGCAGTTCTTC.

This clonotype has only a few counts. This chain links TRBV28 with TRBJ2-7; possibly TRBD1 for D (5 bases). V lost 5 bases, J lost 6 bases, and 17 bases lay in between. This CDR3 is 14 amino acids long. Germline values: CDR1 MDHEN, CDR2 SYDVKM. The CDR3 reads CASSLSRVPLEQYF. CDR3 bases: TGTGCCAGCAGTCTCTCCAGGGTGCCGCTCGAGCAGTACTTC. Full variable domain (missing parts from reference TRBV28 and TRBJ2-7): DVKVTQSSRYLVKRTGEKVFLECVQDMDHENMFWYRQDPGLGLRLIYFSYDVKMKEKGDIPEGYSVSREKKERFSLILESASTNQTSMYLCASSLSRVPLEQYFGPGTRLTVT.

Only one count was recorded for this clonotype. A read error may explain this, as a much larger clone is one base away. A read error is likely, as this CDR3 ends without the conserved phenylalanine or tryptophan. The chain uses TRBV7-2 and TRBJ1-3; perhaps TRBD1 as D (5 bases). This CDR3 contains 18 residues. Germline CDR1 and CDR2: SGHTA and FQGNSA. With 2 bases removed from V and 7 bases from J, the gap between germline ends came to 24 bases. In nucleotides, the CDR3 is TGTGCCAGCAGCTTAAGGGCAGGGAATAAGCTGGGAACGAACACCATATATTCT. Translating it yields CASSLRAGNKLGTNTIYS.

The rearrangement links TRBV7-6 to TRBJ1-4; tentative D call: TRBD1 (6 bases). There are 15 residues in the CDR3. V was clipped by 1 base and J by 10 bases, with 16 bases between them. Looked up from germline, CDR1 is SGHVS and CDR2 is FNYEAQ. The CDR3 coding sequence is TGTGCCAGCAGCTTAGATCGGGGGGCGCGAAGAAAACTGTTTTTT. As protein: CASSLDRGARRKLFF.

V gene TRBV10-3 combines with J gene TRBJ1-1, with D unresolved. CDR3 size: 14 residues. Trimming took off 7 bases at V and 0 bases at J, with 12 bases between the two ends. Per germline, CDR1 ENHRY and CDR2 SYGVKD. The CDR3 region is CAITSGDLNTEAFF. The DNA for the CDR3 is TGTGCCATCACCTCGGGAGACCTGAACACTGAAGCTTTCTTT.

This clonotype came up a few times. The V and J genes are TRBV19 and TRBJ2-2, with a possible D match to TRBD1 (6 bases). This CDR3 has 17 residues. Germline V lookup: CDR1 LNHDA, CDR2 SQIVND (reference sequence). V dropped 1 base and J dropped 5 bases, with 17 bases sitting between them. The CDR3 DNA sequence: TGTGCCAGTAGTATAGGGGTCACACAGGGTCGGACCGGGGAGCTGTTTTTT. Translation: CASSIGVTQGRTGELFF.

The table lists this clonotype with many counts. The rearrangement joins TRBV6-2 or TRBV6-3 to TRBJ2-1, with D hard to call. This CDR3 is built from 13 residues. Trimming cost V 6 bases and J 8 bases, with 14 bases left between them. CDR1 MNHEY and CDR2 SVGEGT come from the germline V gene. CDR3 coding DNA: TGTGCCAGCAGCCAGTCCCCCTGGGATGAGCAGTTCTTC. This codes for CASSQSPWDEQFF.